This T cell receptor beta chain originates from a study of OX40 agonist ivuxolimab in advanced cancers. About the study: Hepatocellular carcinoma, melanoma, renal cell or head and neck cancer affected the dose-escalation patients. Subjects had a mean age of about 65 years, with a range of 23 to 79; about 83% were male.

The data were produced by immunoSEQ multiplex PCR, yet TCRdb's version contains in-frame clones alone and is incomplete. The table records roughly 71,000 clones, around 84% of them present only once. On this clone itself: Its matching antigen is unknown.

The CDR3 is made up of 14 amino acids. The trim removed 8 bases at V and 1 base at J, leaving 3 bases unmatched. The germline CDR1 and CDR2 sequences are LNHDA and SQIVND (reference sequence). Study-wide results and limits: CD4+ and CD8+ T cells in blood underwent clonal expansion by week 6 at 0.1 to 3.0 mg/kg.

The TCR comes from an adult with an advanced solid tumor such as melanoma, head and neck, liver or kidney cancer. The material was CD4+ or CD8+ T cells sorted from blood, obtained in a trial of the OX40 agonist ivuxolimab. The gene calls are TRBV19 and TRBJ2-2; TRBD2 aligns across 8 bases. The CDR3 bases are TGTGCCAGTCGTCGGGAGGGGAACACCGGGGAGCTGTTTTTT. As protein: CASRREGNTGELFF. Filled out from reference TRBV19 and TRBJ2-2, the complete variable domain reads DGGITQSPKYLFRKEGQNVTLSCEQNLNHDAMYWYRQDPGQGLRLIYYSQIVNDFQKGDIAEGYSVSREKKESFPLTVTSAQKNPTAFYLCASRREGNTGELFFGEGSRLTVL.